This T cell receptor (beta chain) comes out of a study of glioma-infiltrating T cells. Study-wide results and limits: Gliomas, especially low-grade, showed above-expected tissue-blood divergence; non-neoplastic patients showed below. Very few CDR3 sequences were shared between tissue and blood.

This CDR3 spans 13 amino acids. From germline, CDR1 is SGHAT and CDR2 FQNNGV. Using RNA template, CDR3s of TCR alpha and beta were amplified with iRepertoire arm-PCR. Input was about 100-450 ng of tissue mRNA or PBMC total RNA. A single record per CDR3 protein comes from TCRdb applying MiXCR to the multiplex PCR reads. The profile shows some 90,000 distinct CDR3 sequences, approximately 40% of them singletons. On this clonotype itself: The antigen is unknown. A read error may produce the germline difference seen at one junction end.

The TCR sequence derives from a human donor with low-grade glioma or glioblastoma, undergoing nonglioma brain surgery, or in good health (not recorded which). V is TRBV11-2 and J is TRBJ1-1; D ambiguous. Specimen: glioma tissue, nonneoplastic brain tissue, or PBMCs (not recorded which). The CDR3 nucleotides are TGTGCCAGCAGCTCAGGACGGAGCACTCAAGCTTTCTTT. Translated: CASSSGRSTQAFF. Full variable domain (missing parts from reference TRBV11-2 and TRBJ1-1): EAGVAQSPRYKIIEKRQSVAFWCNPISGHATLYWYQQILGQGPKLLIQFQNNGVVDDSQLPKDRFSAERLKGVDSTLKIQPAKLEDSAVYLCASSSGRSTQAFFGQGTRLTVV.